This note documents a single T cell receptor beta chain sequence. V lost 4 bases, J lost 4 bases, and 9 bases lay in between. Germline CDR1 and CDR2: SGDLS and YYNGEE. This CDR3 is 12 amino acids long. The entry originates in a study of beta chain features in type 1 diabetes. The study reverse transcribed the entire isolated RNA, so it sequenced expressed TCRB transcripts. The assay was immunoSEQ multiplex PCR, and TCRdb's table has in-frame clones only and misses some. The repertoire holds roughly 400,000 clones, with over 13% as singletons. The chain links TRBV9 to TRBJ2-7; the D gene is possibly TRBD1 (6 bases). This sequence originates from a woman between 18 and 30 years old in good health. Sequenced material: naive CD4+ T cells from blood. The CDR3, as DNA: TGTGCCAGCAGCCCTCAGGGGTACGAGCAGTACTTC. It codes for CASSPQGYEQYF.